What follows describes a single T cell receptor (beta chain). Its antigen target is currently unknown. No much larger clonotype is one base removed from it; base qualities were not supplied. The donors were about 40 Caucasian individuals from Russia, aged 6 to 90 years, who were systemically healthy. Each donor gave about 9.8 milliliters of peripheral blood, drawn into EDTA-treated Vacutainer tubes. PBMCs were isolated by Ficoll-Paque density-gradient centrifugation, with at least 6.5 million obtained per sample. Total RNA, at least 6 micrograms per sample, was extracted from PBMCs with Trizol reagent. For every donor, flow cytometry on a PBMC aliquot measured the percentage of naive CD45RAhigh/CD27high T cells. The data derive from a study of blood T cells in healthy people across ages (dated by TCRdb to between 2014 and 2016). Concerning the study at large: Template switching captured roughly one uniquely barcoded TCR beta cDNA molecule per two T cells in model experiments. For two donors (one aged 18 to 29 and one aged 80 or older), the study analyzed two additional independent replicas of 1 million unique cDNA reads from the same blood draw. To avoid experimental bias, donors of different ages were spread randomly across the sequencing lanes. The donors were divided into four age groups: young (average around 16 years), middle-aged (under 40), aged (62) and long-lived (more than 75). To track age-related changes in TCR beta repertoire diversity, the study relied on deep sequencing normalized with unique cDNA molecular identifiers.

Beyond this particular receptor, the publication reports: As age increased, observed TCR beta diversity per million T cells dropped in a roughly linear way, and a significant reduction was already evident by age around 41. Because the CMV infection status of the donors was unknown, age-related changes in expanded clonotypes may potentially have been confounded. Total diversity estimates from one million sequenced T cells were considered lower bounds and underestimates. Bulk unsorted PBMC profiling prevented conclusive comparison of naive and antigen-experienced compartments. The percentage of naive T cells measured by flow cytometry correlated strongly with observed TCR beta diversity. Compared with the aged group, the long-lived group had more naive CD4+ T cells, fewer expanded clones and increased TCR diversity, suggesting age selection.

The junction carries 11 bases between V and J, which are trimmed by 11 bases and 0 bases respectively. Based on the germline V gene, the CDR1 and CDR2 sequences are ENHRY and SYGVKD. From the cysteine up to the phenylalanine, the CDR3 has a length of 12 residues. CDR3 DNA only is kept here, 36 bases in frame from base 1. Library preparation was by 5' RACE. The sequencer listed for this sample is Illumina HiSeq 2500. A second PCR of about 7 to 12 cycles was performed with a sample-barcoded 5' primer and a J-beta primer mix. A template-switch 5' adaptor carrying 12 random nucleotides introduced a unique molecular identifier onto each TCR beta cDNA molecule. Each sample yielded at least 3 million CDR3-containing paired-end reads. The Mint cDNA synthesis kit, primed by a TRBC-specific oligonucleotide, was used to synthesize first-strand cDNA from all RNA. All cDNA was treated with uracil-DNA glycosylase and then went through a first 18-cycle PCR with the universal primers M1SS and BC2_uni_R. The paper's data handling went like this. For normalization, 1 million high-quality reads were randomly selected from each sample, with every read carrying a distinct molecular identifier. Instead of being binned into consensus sequences, reads that shared molecular identifiers were thrown out. MiTCR, with a Q25 quality threshold and the strictest error-elimination algorithm, was used for CDR3 identification, clonotype clustering and error correction. A nonparametric unseen species model with Euler transformation was used to estimate lower-bound total TCR beta diversity. TCRdb itself trimmed the public reads at Q25 with fastp, ran MiXCR and retained productive beta chains. Rows matching on CDR3 protein sequence are summarized as one entry with the most common DNA and genes. These V and J calls originate from TCRdb's pipeline instead of the authors' own analysis. For this sample the table gives more than 700,000 distinct CDR3 sequences, of which more than 35% were detected only once. Of the sample, 15% to 20% is held by the ten largest clones.

The sequence links TRBV10-3 to TRBJ2-7; no D gene is confidently identified. The receptor's source is a man older than 75 in good health. Sample: blood. CDR3 protein: CAVGSNSYEQYF. The nucleotides read TGTGCCGTCGGGTCCAACTCCTACGAGCAGTACTTC.